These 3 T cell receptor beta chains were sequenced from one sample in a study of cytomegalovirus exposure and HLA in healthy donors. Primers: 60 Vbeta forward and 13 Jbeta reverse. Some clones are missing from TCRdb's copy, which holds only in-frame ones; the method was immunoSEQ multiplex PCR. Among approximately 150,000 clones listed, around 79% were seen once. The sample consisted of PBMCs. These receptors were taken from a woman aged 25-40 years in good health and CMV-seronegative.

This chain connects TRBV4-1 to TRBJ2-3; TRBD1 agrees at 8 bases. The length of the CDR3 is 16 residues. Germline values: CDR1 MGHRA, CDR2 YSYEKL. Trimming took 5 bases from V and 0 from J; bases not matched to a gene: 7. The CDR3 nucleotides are TGCGCCAGCAGCGCCGGACAGGGCCCTAGCACAGATACGCAGTATTTT. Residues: CASSAGQGPSTDTQYF.

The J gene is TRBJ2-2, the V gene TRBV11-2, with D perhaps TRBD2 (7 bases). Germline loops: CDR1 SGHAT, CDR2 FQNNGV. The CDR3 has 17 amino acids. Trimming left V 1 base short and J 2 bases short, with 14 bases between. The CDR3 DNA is TGTGCCAGCAGCTTAGCGGTGGCGGGGGCTAACACCGGGGAGCTGTTTTTT. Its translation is CASSLAVAGANTGELFF.

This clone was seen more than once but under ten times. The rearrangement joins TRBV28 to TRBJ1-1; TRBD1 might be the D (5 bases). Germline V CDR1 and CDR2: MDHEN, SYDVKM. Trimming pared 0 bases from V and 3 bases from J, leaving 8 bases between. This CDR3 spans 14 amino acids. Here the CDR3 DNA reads TGTGCCAGCAGTTTATGGGTCAGGGACACTGAAGCTTTCTTT. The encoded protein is CASSLWVRDTEAFF.